These 25 T cell receptor beta chains were sequenced from one sample in a study of cytomegalovirus exposure and HLA in healthy donors. The assay was immunoSEQ multiplex PCR, and TCRdb's table has in-frame clones only and misses some. The sample lists 110,000 to 150,000 clones; about 94% were seen once. The sample taken for sequencing was PBMCs. These receptors were taken from a man between 18 and 35 years old in good health and CMV-seropositive.

The chain links TRBV7-9 to TRBJ1-5, with 7 bases lining up with TRBD1. Germline trimming cut 5 bases from V and 7 bases from J; bases unmatched to any gene: 5. The V gene's germline CDR1 is SEHNR and CDR2 FQNEAQ (reference sequence). There are 13 residues in the CDR3. The CDR3 DNA reads as TGTGCCAGCAGCCCTCAGGGGGTGCAGCCCCAGCATTTT. Protein sequence: CASSPQGVQPQHF.

This chain uses TRBV9 with TRBJ2-3, with D possibly being TRBD2 (6 bases). The germline V gene has CDR1 SGDLS and CDR2 YYNGEE. V gave up 3 bases and J gave up 2 bases, with 16 bases separating them. CDR3 length equals 16 residues. CDR3 DNA: TGTGCCAGCAGCGCGAGTGGGCGGGGTCCCACAGATACGCAGTATTTT. Its protein is CASSASGRGPTDTQYF.

The chain combines TRBV6-5 with TRBJ1-1, with D hard to call. The V gene lost 3 bases and the J gene lost 7 bases, with 12 bases spanning the gap. This CDR3 is built from 13 residues. Germline CDR1 and CDR2: MNHEY and SVGAGI. CDR3 DNA: TGTGCCAGCAGTTATGTTGGAGGGAATGAAGCTTTCTTT. It yields the protein CASSYVGGNEAFF.

Here the CDR3 reads CASSQDPGETYEQYF. The CDR3 DNA follows: TGCGCCAGCAGCCAAGATCCAGGGGAGACCTACGAGCAGTACTTC. The chain has TRBV4-1 and TRBJ2-7; perhaps TRBD1 as D (6 bases). CDR1 is MGHRA, CDR2 YSYEKL, per germline. The CDR3 runs 15 residues. V lost 0 bases, J lost 2 bases, and 11 bases lay in between.

J is TRBJ2-7 and V is TRBV2; possible D gene TRBD1, 7 bases. This CDR3 spans 12 amino acids. CDR1 is SNHLY and CDR2 is FYNNEI in the germline V gene. V gave up 6 bases and J gave up 9 bases, with 15 bases separating them. CDR3 DNA: TGTGCCAGCAGGGCCGACAGGGAGGCGCAGTACTTC. Translated, it gives CASRADREAQYF. The full variable domain, rest sourced from reference TRBV2 and TRBJ2-7, is EPEVTQTPSHQVTQMGQEVILRCVPISNHLYFYWYRQILGQKVEFLVSFYNNEISEKSEIFDDQFSVERPDGSNFTLKIRSTKLEDSAMYFCASRADREAQYFGPGTRLTVT.

The chain uses TRBV7-9 and TRBJ2-7; D is perhaps TRBD2 (6 bases). Germline CDR1 SEHNR, CDR2 FQNEAQ (reference sequence). Trimming stripped 5 bases from V and 4 bases from J, with 12 bases between. The CDR3 runs 13 residues. CDR3 in DNA: TGTGCCAGCAGCCCTGGGGGGAGGTACGAGCAGTACTTC. Encoded protein: CASSPGGRYEQYF. Drawing the rest from reference TRBV7-9 and TRBJ2-7, the complete variable domain is DTGVSQNPRHKITKRGQNVTFRCDPISEHNRLYWYRQTLGQGPEFLTYFQNEAQLEKSRLLSDRFSAERPKGSFSTLEIQRTEQGDSAMYLCASSPGGRYEQYFGPGTRLTVT.

The V gene is TRBV13, the J gene TRBJ2-5, with TRBD2 as a possible D gene (6 bases). The CDR3 contains 21 residues. Germline CDR1 is PRHDT and CDR2 is FYEKMQ (reference sequence). Deletions cut 3 bases from V and 5 bases from J, with 34 bases between. CDR3 loop: CASSLTPEWSRESIPRETQYF. In DNA, the CDR3 is TGTGCCAGCAGCTTGACCCCGGAGTGGAGCCGGGAGTCAATCCCCCGTGAGACCCAGTACTTC.

V usage is TRBV28 and J usage is TRBJ1-4; D call uncertain. The CDR3 is 14 amino acids. The V end was cut by 3 bases, the J end by 6 bases, with 11 bases between. CDR1 MDHEN and CDR2 SYDVKM come from the germline V gene. CDR3 in amino acids: CASSLRALDEKLFF. The CDR3, as DNA: TGTGCCAGCAGTTTGAGGGCCTTAGATGAAAAACTGTTTTTT.

V and J are TRBV7-9 and TRBJ2-1; weak D call: TRBD2 (5 bases). Germline CDR1 reads SEHNR; CDR2 reads FQNEAQ (reference sequence). V was pared by 3 bases and J by 7 bases, with 10 bases between. CDR3 size: 13 residues. The CDR3 coding sequence is TGTGCCAGCAGCTTGGCTAGCATTAATGAGCAGTTCTTC. Its protein is CASSLASINEQFF.

The chain recombines TRBV15 with TRBJ2-2, with 8 bases lining up with TRBD1. Germline CDR1 is LNHNV and CDR2 is YYDKDF (reference sequence). V was clipped by 5 bases and J by 6 bases; unmatched bases: 11. The CDR3 runs 16 residues. CDR3 nucleotides: TGTGCCACCAGCTTAGACAGGGGACGATTGTCCGGGGAGCTGTTTTTT. This gives the protein CATSLDRGRLSGELFF.

The genes are TRBV7-6 and TRBJ1-6; 9 nucleotides line up with TRBD1. The CDR3 length is 15 residues. Germline CDR1 SGHVS, CDR2 FNYEAQ. J gave up 10 bases and V 5 bases, and 9 bases lay outside the gene matches. CDR3 bases: TGTGCCAGCAGCCTCCGGGGACAGGGATGGTCACCCCTCCACTTT. This gives the protein CASSLRGQGWSPLHF.

The CDR3, as DNA: TGTGCCAGCAGCGGAGGAGGACAGGGGCCGTCGTCCGAGCAGTACTTC. Translating gives CASSGGGQGPSSEQYF. The chain recombines TRBV7-6 with TRBJ2-7, with 9 positions matching TRBD1. CDR1 and CDR2 from the germline V gene are SGHVS and FNYEAQ. The V segment lost 5 bases and the J segment 6 bases; nucleotides outside the gene matches: 14. The CDR3 has 16 residues.

The V call is TRBV5-1, the J call TRBJ1-6, with D tentatively TRBD1 (5 bases). V gave up 0 bases and J gave up 5 bases, with 9 bases separating them. Germline V gene data show CDR1 as SGHRS and CDR2 as YFSETQ. The length of the CDR3 is 15 residues. The CDR3 loop is CASSLGARDNSPLHF. CDR3 in DNA: TGCGCCAGCAGCTTGGGGGCCAGGGATAATTCACCCCTCCACTTT.

The table lists this clone with a count of one. The chain uses TRBV7-9 and TRBJ1-4, with a possible D match to TRBD1 (5 bases). The CDR3 is 14 amino acids. V was shortened by 6 bases and J by 9 bases, with 17 bases between the two germline ends. Germline lookup yields CDR1 SEHNR and CDR2 FQNEAQ (reference sequence). In DNA form, the CDR3 reads TGTGCCAGCAGACCTGGAGGGGAACATCAAAAACTGTTTTTT. This encodes CASRPGGEHQKLFF.

V and J are TRBV13 and TRBJ2-1; 8 nucleotides align to TRBD1. Germline-derived CDR1 and CDR2 are PRHDT and FYEKMQ (reference sequence). The CDR3 consists of 12 residues. V gave up 5 bases and J gave up 15 bases; unmatched junction bases: 9. CDR3 sequence reads: CASSHGTGPPFF. DNA for the CDR3: TGTGCCAGCAGCCACGGGACAGGCCCTCCGTTCTTC.

The chain employs TRBV28 and TRBJ2-1; 12 nucleotides match TRBD1. CDR1 is MDHEN, CDR2 SYDVKM, per germline. V lost 2 bases and J lost 7; bases outside the gene matches: 6. The CDR3 covers 16 residues. The CDR3 reads CASSLARDRGQNEQFF. Here the CDR3 DNA reads TGTGCCAGCAGTTTAGCTCGGGACAGGGGGCAGAATGAGCAGTTCTTC.

The rearrangement uses TRBV6-1 and TRBJ2-7; D unresolved. The CDR3 has 12 residues. V was trimmed by 7 bases and J by 5 bases, leaving 12 bases between them. CDR1 MNHNS and CDR2 SASEGT come from the germline V gene. This CDR3 is CASTPVGDEQYF. CDR3 DNA sequence: TGTGCCAGCACCCCGGTGGGCGACGAGCAGTACTTC.

The V and J genes are TRBV5-4 and TRBJ2-1, with D perhaps matching TRBD2 (5 bases). V was cut by 3 bases and J by 0 bases, with 10 bases left in between. From germline, CDR1 is SGHNT and CDR2 YYREEE (reference sequence). The CDR3 loop spans 15 amino acids. CDR3 DNA sequence: TGTGCCAGCAGCTCCGACTATGGCTCCTACAATGAGCAGTTCTTC. It translates to CASSSDYGSYNEQFF.

J is TRBJ2-3 and V is TRBV10-2, with TRBD2 identical over 7 bases. The junction had 14 bases not matched to a gene; V was cut back by 6 bases and J by 5 bases. This CDR3 has 16 amino acids. The germline V gene encodes CDR1 WSHSY and CDR2 SAAADI. The CDR3 DNA is TGCGCCAGCAGGGCGAGGGACGGGAGGAGACAAGATACGCAGTATTTT. This translates into CASRARDGRRQDTQYF.

The chain recombines TRBV4-1 with TRBJ1-2; no reliable D call. The CDR3 has 13 residues. The germline V gene encodes CDR1 MGHRA and CDR2 YSYEKL. V lost 3 bases and J lost 8, with 13 bases in between. The DNA of the CDR3 is TGCGCCAGCAGCCATACCCTGCCGGGGGGCTACACCTTC. Translation gives CASSHTLPGGYTF.

The chain uses TRBV6-5 and TRBJ1-4, with 10 bases fitting TRBD1. V gave up 5 bases and J gave up 8 bases; unmatched junction bases: 5. Looked up from germline, CDR1 is MNHEY and CDR2 is SVGAGI. The CDR3 has 14 residues. CDR3 sequence: CASSRDRGEEKLFF. In nucleotides, the CDR3 is TGTGCCAGCAGTCGGGACAGGGGAGAGGAAAAACTGTTTTTT.

V is TRBV23-1 and J is TRBJ1-4; tentative D call: TRBD1 (6 bases). TRBV23-1 qualifies as an ORF whose function is uncertain. CDR3 size: 17 residues. The V gene lost 0 bases and the J gene lost 3 bases, with 14 bases spanning the gap. CDR3 amino acids: CASSQSTPGGANEKLFF. The CDR3 DNA is TGCGCCAGCAGTCAATCAACCCCGGGGGGCGCTAATGAAAAACTGTTTTTT.

The chain combines TRBV19 with TRBJ1-2; D uncertain. The CDR3 contains 14 residues. The V gene's germline CDR1 is LNHDA and CDR2 SQIVND (reference sequence). V was shortened by 3 bases and J by 5 bases, with 13 bases between the two germline ends. CDR3 DNA: TGTGCCAGTAGTATTCGAACCCAGGCGTATGGCTACACCTTC. This encodes CASSIRTQAYGYTF.

The CDR3 region is CASSVTGTGYYEQYF. CDR3 DNA: TGCGCCAGCAGCGTAACCGGGACAGGGTACTACGAGCAGTACTTC. V is TRBV5-1 and J is TRBJ2-7, with 9 bases that match TRBD1. With V trimmed by 4 bases and J by 3 bases, 8 bases remained unmatched. Germline V gene sequence: CDR1 SGHRS, CDR2 YFSETQ. The CDR3 loop spans 15 amino acids.

The genes are TRBV6-5 and TRBJ1-2; D might be TRBD1 (5 bases). V lost 10 bases and J lost 2, with 14 bases in between. The length of the CDR3 is 13 residues. Germline-derived CDR1 and CDR2 are MNHEY and SVGAGI. The CDR3 DNA is TGTGCCACCCTTTCCCAGGGAAACTATGGCTACACCTTC. Translating gives CATLSQGNYGYTF.